Listed below are T cell receptor beta chains from one sample, sequenced in a study of cytomegalovirus exposure and HLA in healthy donors. Clones were read by immunoSEQ multiplex PCR, and TCRdb kept only the in-frame ones, dropping some. The table records approximately 120,000 clones, 60% to 85% of them present only once. The sample taken for sequencing was PBMCs. The receptors were gathered from a woman between 40 and 50 years old in good health and CMV-seropositive. CDR3s include the opening cysteine and the closing phenylalanine or tryptophan. The order of the fields is clone size, J gene, D gene, V gene, CDR3 protein, CDR3 DNA. D genes are given only for firm matches. Clone size is given for some rows only: seen once, a few or many times, or a class if the clone is expanded.

NA | TRBJ1-2 | NA | TRBV11-2 | CASRLGGNYGYTF | TGTGCCAGCAGGTTGGGCGGGAACTATGGCTACACCTTC
few | TRBJ2-7 | NA | TRBV27 | CASSLMGPIPTYEQYF | TGTGCCAGCAGTTTGATGGGCCCGATCCCCACCTACGAGCAGTACTTC
NA | TRBJ2-5 | TRBD2 | TRBV7-9 | CASSPGGQGGAETQYF | TGTGCCAGCAGCCCGGGGGGGCAGGGTGGTGCAGAGACCCAGTACTTC
NA | TRBJ2-7 | NA | TRBV5-1 | CASSQGASYEQYF | TGCGCCAGCAGCCAGGGTGCTTCTTACGAGCAGTACTTC
NA | TRBJ2-7 | TRBD1 | TRBV29-1 | CSARNRGLSYEQYF | TGCAGCGCGCGGAACAGGGGCCTCTCCTACGAGCAGTACTTC
NA | TRBJ2-2 | TRBD2 | TRBV9 | CASSAGTSGTGELFF | TGTGCCAGCAGTGCCGGGACTAGCGGTACCGGGGAGCTGTTTTTT
NA | TRBJ2-2 | TRBD2 | TRBV30 | CAWSVKRGPTGELFF | TGTGCCTGGAGTGTTAAGCGGGGGCCCACCGGGGAGCTGTTTTTT
few | TRBJ1-4 | NA | TRBV5-1 | CASSGGDNEKLFF | TGCGCCAGTAGCGGAGGAGATAATGAAAAACTGTTTTTT
few | TRBJ1-1 | TRBD1 | TRBV6-6 | CASSQQGLNTEAFF | TGTGCCAGCAGTCAACAGGGGCTGAACACTGAAGCTTTCTTT
NA | TRBJ2-3 | NA | TRBV27 | CASSLSGPLEVDTQYF | TGTGCCAGCAGTTTAAGCGGGCCTTTAGAAGTAGATACGCAGTATTTT
few | TRBJ1-2 | TRBD1 | TRBV5-3 | CARSFSRQGAGGYTF | TGTGCCAGAAGCTTCTCGCGACAGGGGGCGGGTGGCTACACCTTC
NA | TRBJ1-6 | TRBD1 | TRBV7-3 | CASSPGGVNSPLHF | TGTGCCAGCAGTCCAGGGGGCGTGAATTCACCCCTCCACTTT
NA | TRBJ2-7 | TRBD1 | TRBV5-4 | CASSLDRGEQYF | TGTGCCAGCAGCTTGGACAGGGGCGAGCAGTACTTC